These 20 T cell receptor beta chains were all obtained from the same sample, sequenced in a study of cytomegalovirus exposure and HLA in healthy donors. Generated by immunoSEQ multiplex PCR, the TCRdb table keeps only in-frame clones and is missing some. The sample holds 190,000 or so clones; 80% to 85% are singletons and the top ten take about 3%. Sample: PBMCs. These receptor sequences come from a woman in her late teens or twenties in good health and CMV-seropositive.

The chain uses TRBV29-1 and TRBJ2-5, with 7 bases lining up with TRBD1. There are 12 residues in the CDR3. Germline V lookup: CDR1 SQVTM, CDR2 ANQGSEA. V was pared by 6 bases and J by 7 bases, with 8 bases of the junction left unmatched. The CDR3, as DNA: TGCAGCGTCCGGACAGGCGAGGGGACCCAGTACTTC. It codes for CSVRTGEGTQYF.

The V and J genes are TRBV6-5 and TRBJ1-1, with D possibly being TRBD1 (5 bases). Germline CDR1 MNHEY, CDR2 SVGAGI. The CDR3 loop spans 16 amino acids. V was trimmed by 0 bases and J by 0 bases, leaving 11 bases between them. CDR3 DNA sequence: TGTGCCAGCAGTTACTCGAAGGGGCTCCTGAACACTGAAGCTTTCTTT. This translates into CASSYSKGLLNTEAFF.

The rearrangement uses TRBV6-1 and TRBJ1-5; D remains unclear. CDR1 and CDR2 (germline): MNHNS, SASEGT. This CDR3 has 14 residues. V shed 4 bases and J shed 5 bases, with 12 bases lying between them. CDR3 nucleotide sequence: TGTGCCAGCAGTGCGAGACAACTGTATCAGCCCCAGCATTTT. It specifies CASSARQLYQPQHF.

The chain combines TRBV5-4 with TRBJ1-2, with no clear D. CDR3 length equals 15 residues. The ends were cut back, 6 bases at V and 4 bases at J, with 19 bases in the middle. The germline V gene has CDR1 SGHNT and CDR2 YYREEE (reference sequence). The CDR3 sequence is CASTFNTGGIYGYTF. The DNA for the CDR3 is TGTGCCAGCACCTTTAATACTGGAGGAATCTATGGCTACACCTTC.

The rearrangement uses TRBV5-1 and TRBJ2-7; 8 nucleotides align to TRBD1. Germline CDR1 is SGHRS and CDR2 is YFSETQ. V was clipped by 4 bases and J by 6 bases; unmatched bases: 6. This CDR3 has 13 amino acids. CDR3 nucleotide sequence: TGCGCCAGCAGCCTACGGACAGGGAGCGAGCAGTACTTC. Translated: CASSLRTGSEQYF.

The rearrangement uses TRBV15 and TRBJ1-1; a possible D gene is TRBD1 (5 bases). The V end was cut by 1 base, the J end by 6 bases, with 12 bases between. The CDR3 totals 14 residues. Germline lookup yields CDR1 LNHNV and CDR2 YYDKDF (reference sequence). The CDR3 bases are TGTGCCACCAGCAGAGCGGAGTTGACAGCTGAAGCTTTCTTT. Translating gives CATSRAELTAEAFF.

V and J are TRBV19 and TRBJ1-2, with unresolved D. Trimming shortened V by 3 bases and J by 4 bases, and 12 bases separated the two germline ends. The germline V gene has CDR1 LNHDA and CDR2 SQIVND (reference sequence). The CDR3 spans 14 residues. The CDR3 nucleotides read TGTGCCAGTAGTATCTCGGACTCAACCTATGGCTACACCTTC. Its translation: CASSISDSTYGYTF. Full variable domain (rest looked up from reference TRBV19 and TRBJ1-2): DGGITQSPKYLFRKEGQNVTLSCEQNLNHDAMYWYRQDPGQGLRLIYYSQIVNDFQKGDIAEGYSVSREKKESFPLTVTSAQKNPTAFYLCASSISDSTYGYTFGSGTRLTVV.

V usage is TRBV7-9 and J usage is TRBJ2-5; D gene uncertain. This CDR3 region has 16 residues. The germline gives CDR1 SEHNR, CDR2 FQNEAQ (reference sequence). Trimming removed 5 bases at V and 7 bases at J, with 23 bases between. Here the CDR3 DNA reads TGTGCCAGCAGCGAAAGCTGGGCACACAGAACTCCGACCCAGTACTTC. Protein sequence: CASSESWAHRTPTQYF. Variable domain in full (rest from reference TRBV7-9 and TRBJ2-5): DTGVSQNPRHKITKRGQNVTFRCDPISEHNRLYWYRQTLGQGPEFLTYFQNEAQLEKSRLLSDRFSAERPKGSFSTLEIQRTEQGDSAMYLCASSESWAHRTPTQYFGPGTRLLVL.

Here the CDR3 DNA reads TGTGCCAGCAGCTCCTCCGGGACAGGGTTATACAATGAGCAGTTCTTC. This sequence encodes CASSSSGTGLYNEQFF. The chain carries TRBV13 and TRBJ2-1; 9 positions match TRBD1. Germline-derived CDR1 and CDR2 are PRHDT and FYEKMQ (reference sequence). The V segment lost 4 bases and the J segment 4 bases; nucleotides outside the gene matches: 8. This CDR3 region has 16 residues.

This clone came up a few times. This chain joins TRBV19 and TRBJ2-4; 10 bases match TRBD1. V trimming: 5 bases; J trimming: 1 base; junction bases outside the gene matches: 11. The CDR3 loop spans 18 amino acids. From germline, CDR1 is LNHDA and CDR2 SQIVND (reference sequence). CDR3 bases: TGTGCCAGTAGTCCAAAAAAGACAGGGGGCTTGGCCAAAAACATTCAGTACTTC. Its protein product is CASSPKKTGGLAKNIQYF.

This clone was recorded only once. This chain connects TRBV6-1 to TRBJ1-1, with 8 bases fitting TRBD1. The V segment lost 7 bases and the J segment 5 bases; nucleotides outside the gene matches: 9. The germline V gene has CDR1 MNHNS and CDR2 SASEGT. This CDR3 has 14 amino acids. The CDR3 nucleotides read TGTGCCAGCATTAGAACAGGGGGACGGACTGAAGCTTTCTTT. Residues: CASIRTGGRTEAFF.

The chain uses TRBV10-3 and TRBJ2-3; a weak D match, TRBD2 (5 bases). The germline V and J ends were trimmed by 8 bases and 6 bases, with 24 bases remaining between them. The CDR3 length is 16 residues. Germline CDR1 reads ENHRY; CDR2 reads SYGVKD. The CDR3 sequence is CAIGPDFSSPGDTQYF. The CDR3 DNA reads TGTGCCATCGGGCCGGACTTCTCTTCCCCCGGGGATACGCAGTATTTT.

This clone was picked up a small number of times. The genes are TRBV4-3 and TRBJ2-5, with D maybe TRBD1 (7 bases). V lost 1 base and J 2 bases, leaving 17 bases between the germline ends. Germline CDR1 and CDR2: LGHNA and YSLEER. This CDR3 has 17 residues. Here the CDR3 DNA reads TGCGCCAGCAGCCAAGTATTAGGGACAGCGGGTCAAGAGACCCAGTACTTC. Translated, it gives CASSQVLGTAGQETQYF.

The chain employs TRBV6-1 and TRBJ2-1; TRBD1 matches 7 bases. Germline V CDR1 and CDR2: MNHNS, SASEGT. There are 18 residues in the CDR3. V trimming: 3 bases; J trimming: 9 bases; junction bases outside the gene matches: 20. Written as DNA, the CDR3 is TGTGCCAGCAGTGACCCCCGTAGGGACAGAGCCTCAGGCGGTGAGCAGTTCTTC. Translated, it gives CASSDPRRDRASGGEQFF.

V is TRBV11-3 and J is TRBJ2-1; maybe TRBD2 (6 bases). Trimming removed 2 bases from V and 2 bases from J, with 10 bases in between. CDR1 is SGHNT and CDR2 is YENEEA in the germline V gene. The CDR3 length is 15 residues. Here the CDR3 DNA reads TGTGCCAGCAGCTTATCTGGGGGGACCTACAATGAGCAGTTCTTC. This translates into CASSLSGGTYNEQFF.

V gene TRBV18 combines with J gene TRBJ2-1; 9 nucleotides agree with TRBD1. The V segment lost 5 bases and the J segment 6 bases; nucleotides outside the gene matches: 8. CDR1 and CDR2 (germline): KGHSH, LQKENI. This CDR3 contains 15 residues. CDR3: CASSSSDRGFNEQFF. The CDR3 nucleotides read TGTGCCAGCTCATCTTCGGACAGGGGATTCAATGAGCAGTTCTTC.

V usage is TRBV9 and J usage is TRBJ2-2; D call uncertain. CDR1 is SGDLS and CDR2 is YYNGEE in the germline V gene. The CDR3 length is 13 residues. V was trimmed by 4 bases and J by 1 base, leaving 5 bases between them. CDR3 coding DNA: TGTGCCAGCAGCCCGGTGAACACCGGGGAGCTGTTTTTT. It specifies CASSPVNTGELFF.

Only one count was recorded for this clone. CDR3: CASSPGTLEQYF. The CDR3 DNA reads as TGTGCCAGCAGCCCCGGGACACTAGAGCAGTACTTC. The rearrangement joins TRBV5-4 to TRBJ2-7; TRBD1 might be the D (6 bases). The CDR3 loop spans 12 amino acids. The V end lost 4 bases, the J end lost 7 bases, and 12 bases lay between the germline ends. In germline, CDR1 is SGHNT, CDR2 YYREEE (reference sequence). The variable domain in full, with the rest retrieved from reference TRBV5-4 and TRBJ2-7, is ETGVTQSPTHLIKTRGQQVTLRCSSQSGHNTVSWYQQALGQGPQFIFQYYREEENGRGNFPPRFSGLQFPNYSSELNVNALELDDSALYLCASSPGTLEQYFGPGTRLTVT.

The CDR3: CASSGYQGGDSPLHF. CDR3 DNA: TGTGCCAGCAGTGGATACCAGGGTGGGGATTCACCCCTCCACTTT. The chain employs TRBV6-5 and TRBJ1-6, with D possibly TRBD1 on 5 matching bases. This CDR3 region has 15 residues. Germline lookup yields CDR1 MNHEY and CDR2 SVGAGI. The V end was cut by 5 bases, the J end by 8 bases, with 16 bases between.

J is TRBJ1-2 and V is TRBV15; TRBD1 matches at 7 bases. The CDR3 runs to 14 residues. J gave up 3 bases and V 1 base, and 2 bases lay outside the gene matches. Germline V gives CDR1 LNHNV, CDR2 YYDKDF (reference sequence). The DNA for the CDR3 is TGTGCCACCAGCAGAGTAGGACAGGACTATGGCTACACCTTC. Translated, it gives CATSRVGQDYGYTF.